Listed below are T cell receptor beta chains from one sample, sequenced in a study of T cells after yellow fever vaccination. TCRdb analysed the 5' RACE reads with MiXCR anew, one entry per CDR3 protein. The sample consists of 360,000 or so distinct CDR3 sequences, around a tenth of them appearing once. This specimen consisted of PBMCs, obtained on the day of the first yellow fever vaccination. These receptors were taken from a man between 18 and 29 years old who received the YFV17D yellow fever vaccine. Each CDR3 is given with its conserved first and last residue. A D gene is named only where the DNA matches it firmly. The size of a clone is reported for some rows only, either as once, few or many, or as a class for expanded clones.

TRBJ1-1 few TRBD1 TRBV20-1 TGCAGTGCTAGGCAGGGACAGGCGAACACTGAAGCTTTCTTT CSARQGQANTEAFF
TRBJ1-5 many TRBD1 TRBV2 TGTGCCAGTAGACAGGGGGGTCAGCCCCAGCATTTT CASRQGGQPQHF
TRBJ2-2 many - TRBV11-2 TGTGCCAGCAGCTTAGTAGCCGGGGAGCTGTTTTTT CASSLVAGELFF
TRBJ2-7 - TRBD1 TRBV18 TGTGCCAGCTCACCACCGACAGGGGGTTACTACGAGCAGTACTTC CASSPPTGGYYEQYF
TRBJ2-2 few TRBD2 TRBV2 TGTGCCAGCACCACCTCGCTAGCGGGGGACACCGGGGAGCTGTTTTTT CASTTSLAGDTGELFF
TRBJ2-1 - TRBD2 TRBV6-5 TGTGCCAGCAGTTACTCCGCGGGGGGGCCCGCAAATGAGCAGTTCTTC CASSYSAGGPANEQFF
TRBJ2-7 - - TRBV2 TGTGCCAGCAGTTTCCGTCGAGGCCCTCCGTGGGGGACGGACGAGCAGTACTTC CASSFRRGPPWGTDEQYF
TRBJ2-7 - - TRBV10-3 TGTGCCATCAGCCCACAGAGACCCTACGAGCAGTACTTC CAISPQRPYEQYF
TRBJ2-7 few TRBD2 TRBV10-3 TGTGCCATCAGCCGACTAGCGGGCAACTACGAGCAGTACTTC CAISRLAGNYEQYF
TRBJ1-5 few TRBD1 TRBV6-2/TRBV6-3 TGTGCCAGCAATACAGGGGGCAATCAGCCCCAGCATTTT CASNTGGNQPQHF
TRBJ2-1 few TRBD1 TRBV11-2 TGTGCCAGCAGCTTAAGGGGGGGGACAGGGGACAATGAGCAGTTCTTC CASSLRGGTGDNEQFF
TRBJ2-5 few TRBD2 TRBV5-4 TGTGCCAGCAGCCTCGGACTAGCGGGGTCCGAGGAACAAGAGACCCAGTACTTC CASSLGLAGSEEQETQYF
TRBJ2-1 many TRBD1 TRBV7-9 TGTGCCAGCAGCTTTACGGGACAGGTGCTAGGGGAGCAGTTCTTC CASSFTGQVLGEQFF
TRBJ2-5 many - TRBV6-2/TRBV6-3 TGTGCCAGCAGCGACGCTCCGGGACAAAAGTACCAAGAGACCCAGTACTTC CASSDAPGQKYQETQYF
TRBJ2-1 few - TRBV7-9 TGTGCCAGCAGCCCGGACAGTAATGAGCAGTTCTTC CASSPDSNEQFF
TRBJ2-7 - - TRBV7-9 TGTGCCAGCAGCTTAGCGCGGGGTACCTCCTACGAGCAGTACTTC CASSLARGTSYEQYF
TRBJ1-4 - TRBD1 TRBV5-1 TGCGCCAGCAGCTTACAGGGGGCGAATAATGAAAAACTGTTTTTT CASSLQGANNEKLFF
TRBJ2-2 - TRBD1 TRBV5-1 TGCGCCAGCAAGACAGGGACGAACACCGGGGAGCTGTTTTTT CASKTGTNTGELFF
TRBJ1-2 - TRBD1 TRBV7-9 TGTGCAAGCTCAGACAGGGATGGCGGCTACACCTTC CASSDRDGGYTF
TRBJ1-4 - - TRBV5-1 TGCGCCAGCAGCCTTGGGGGGACAATCGATGAAAAACTGTTTTTT CASSLGGTIDEKLFF
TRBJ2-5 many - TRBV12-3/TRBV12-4 TGTGCCAGCAGCGGACGGTCCCAAGAGACCCAGTACTTC CASSGRSQETQYF
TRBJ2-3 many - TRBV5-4 TGTGCCAGCAGCCTCTATCTCACAGATACGCAGTATTTT CASSLYLTDTQYF
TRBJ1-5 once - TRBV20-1 TGCAGTGCTGCAGGTTACAATCAGCCCCAGCATTTT CSAAGYNQPQHF
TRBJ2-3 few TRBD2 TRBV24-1 TGTGCCACCAGACCTAGCGGGGGATCAGATACGCAGTATTTT CATRPSGGSDTQYF
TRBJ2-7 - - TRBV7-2 TGTGCCAGCAGCTTAGGTTCTGGGGGCGGCTCCTACGAGCAGTACTTC CASSLGSGGGSYEQYF
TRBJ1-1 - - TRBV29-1 TGCAGCGTTAATCCTCTGGCAGGCCACACTGAAGCTTTCTTT CSVNPLAGHTEAFF
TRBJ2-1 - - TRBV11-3 TGTGCCAGCAGCTTAGGAGGGCAGGGTAGCTCCTACAATGAGCAGTTCTTC CASSLGGQGSSYNEQFF
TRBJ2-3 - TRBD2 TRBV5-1 TGCGCCAGCAGCGGACAAGCGGGGGGGCCAATAGATACGCAGTATTTT CASSGQAGGPIDTQYF
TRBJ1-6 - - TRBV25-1 TGTGCCAGCAGTGAACGGGGGAAGGAGTCACCCCTCCACTTT CASSERGKESPLHF
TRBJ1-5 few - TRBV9 TGTGCCAGCAGCGTAGATGGGGTTGGCAATCAGCCCCAGCATTTT CASSVDGVGNQPQHF
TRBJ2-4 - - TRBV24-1 TGTGCCACCAGTGATGGGCACAGGGACATTCAGTACTTC CATSDGHRDIQYF
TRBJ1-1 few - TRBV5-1 TGCGCCAGCAGCACCGCCGCGGAGAACACTGAAGCTTTCTTT CASSTAAENTEAFF
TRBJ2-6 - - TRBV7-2 TGTGCCAGCAGCCCCCCGGCAGGGAGCTCTGGGGCCAACGTCCTGACTTTC CASSPPAGSSGANVLTF
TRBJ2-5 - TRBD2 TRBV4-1 TGCGCCAGCAGCCAAGATCCCCTTCTAGCGGGGGGGCTCTACCAAGAGACCCAGTACTTC CASSQDPLLAGGLYQETQYF
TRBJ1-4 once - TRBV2 TGTGCCAGCAGTCCCGGGACATTGGGTGAAAAACTGTTTTTT CASSPGTLGEKLFF